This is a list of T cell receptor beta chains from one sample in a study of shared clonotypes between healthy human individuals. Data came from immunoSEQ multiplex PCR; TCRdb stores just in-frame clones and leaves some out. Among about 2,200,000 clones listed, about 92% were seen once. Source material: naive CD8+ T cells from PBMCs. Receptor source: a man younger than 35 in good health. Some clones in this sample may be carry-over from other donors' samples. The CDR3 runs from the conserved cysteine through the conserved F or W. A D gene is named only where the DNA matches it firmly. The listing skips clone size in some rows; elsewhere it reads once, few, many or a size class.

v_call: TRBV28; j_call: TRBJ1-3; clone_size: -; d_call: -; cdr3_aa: CASRGVGTASSGNTIYF; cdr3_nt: TGTGCCAGCAGGGGCGTCGGGACTGCGAGCTCTGGAAACACCATATATTTT
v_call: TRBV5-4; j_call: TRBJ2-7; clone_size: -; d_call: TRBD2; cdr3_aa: CASSSGTSGGYEQYF; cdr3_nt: TGTGCCAGCAGCAGCGGGACTAGCGGGGGGTACGAGCAGTACTTC
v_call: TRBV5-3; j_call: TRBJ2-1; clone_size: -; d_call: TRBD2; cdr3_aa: CARTGLAGFLEQFF; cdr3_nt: TGTGCCAGAACCGGACTAGCGGGATTTCTCGAGCAGTTCTTC
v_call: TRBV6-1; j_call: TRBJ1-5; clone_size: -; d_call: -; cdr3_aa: CASSEIDSFHSNQPQHF; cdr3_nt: TGTGCCAGCAGTGAAATCGACAGCTTCCATAGCAATCAGCCCCAGCATTTT
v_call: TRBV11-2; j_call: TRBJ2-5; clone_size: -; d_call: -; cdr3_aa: CASSLGPVAQYF; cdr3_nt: TGTGCCAGCAGCTTAGGACCAGTCGCCCAGTACTTC
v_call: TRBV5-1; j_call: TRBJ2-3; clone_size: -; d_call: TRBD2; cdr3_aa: CASSLLAGGPADTQYF; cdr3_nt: TGCGCCAGCAGCTTGTTGGCGGGAGGGCCGGCAGATACGCAGTATTTT
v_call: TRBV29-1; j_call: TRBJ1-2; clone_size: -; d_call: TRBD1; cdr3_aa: CSVVGGGKPGYTF; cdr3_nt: TGCAGCGTTGTAGGAGGGGGCAAGCCAGGCTACACCTTC
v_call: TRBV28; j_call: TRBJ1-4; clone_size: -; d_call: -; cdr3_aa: CASSLWAATNEKLFF; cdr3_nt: TGTGCCAGCAGTTTATGGGCGGCAACTAATGAAAAACTGTTTTTT
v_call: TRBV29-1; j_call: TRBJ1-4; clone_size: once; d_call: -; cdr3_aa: CSVEEPGYNEKLFF; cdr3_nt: TGCAGCGTTGAAGAACCGGGTTATAATGAAAAACTGTTTTTT
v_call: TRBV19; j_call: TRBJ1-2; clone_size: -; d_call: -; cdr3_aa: CACGEPGHPNGYTF; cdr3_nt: TGTGCCTGCGGGGAACCGGGACACCCAAATGGCTACACCTTC
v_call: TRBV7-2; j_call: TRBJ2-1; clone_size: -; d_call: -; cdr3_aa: CASSFTQGYNEQFF; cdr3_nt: TGTGCCAGCAGCTTTACCCAGGGGTACAATGAGCAGTTCTTC
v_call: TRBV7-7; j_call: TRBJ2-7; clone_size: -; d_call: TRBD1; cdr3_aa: CASSLGPGGYYEQYF; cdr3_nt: TGTGCCAGCAGCTTAGGTCCAGGGGGATATTACGAGCAGTACTTC
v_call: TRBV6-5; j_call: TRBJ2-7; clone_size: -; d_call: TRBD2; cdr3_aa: CASSYRLAGPSYEQYF; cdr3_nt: TGTGCCAGCAGTTACCGACTAGCGGGACCTTCCTACGAGCAGTACTTC
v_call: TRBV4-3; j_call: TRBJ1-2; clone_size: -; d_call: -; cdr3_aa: CASSQDRTINYGYTF; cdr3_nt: TGCGCCAGCAGCCAAGACAGGACTATTAACTATGGCTACACCTTC
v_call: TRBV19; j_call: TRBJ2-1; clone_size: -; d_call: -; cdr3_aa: CASSIGYGRWNEQFF; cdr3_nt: TGTGCCAGTAGTATTGGTTATGGACGGTGGAATGAGCAGTTCTTC
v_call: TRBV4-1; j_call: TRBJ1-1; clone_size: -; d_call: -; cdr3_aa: CASSQAEGMNTEAFF; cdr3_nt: TGCGCCAGCAGCCAAGCTGAAGGGATGAACACTGAAGCTTTCTTT